The rows below give T cell receptor beta chains drawn from one sample of a study of graft-versus-host responses after intestinal transplantation. Antigens of these TCRs are unknown. The assay was immunoSEQ multiplex PCR, and TCRdb's table has in-frame clones only and misses some. The sample holds around 93,000 clones, about 93% seen once. The source was unstimulated CD8+ T cells sorted from spleen or lymph node cells, collected before intestinal transplant. The receptors shown here come from a human donor who received an intestinal transplant. Each CDR3 is given with its conserved first and last residue. D genes are given only for firm matches. Expanded clones are given a class, and other clones once, few, many or no size at all.

CDR3aa,CDR3nt,v_gene,abundance,j_gene,d_gene
CASSIALADSYVQYF,TGTGCCAGTAGTATAGCCTTAGCGGATTCCTACGTGCAGTACTTC,TRBV19,NA,TRBJ2-7,NA
CASSQEGPSGANEQFF,TGTGCCAGCAGCCAAGAGGGGCCTAGCGGAGCTAATGAGCAGTTCTTC,TRBV4-2,NA,TRBJ2-1,TRBD2
CASSFGTETYEQYF,TGTGCCAGCAGCTTTGGGACAGAAACCTACGAGCAGTACTTC,TRBV5-6,NA,TRBJ2-7,TRBD1
CASSQAALANFYGYTF,TGCGCCAGCAGCCAAGCGGCATTGGCAAATTTCTATGGCTACACCTTC,TRBV4-3,NA,TRBJ1-2,NA
CASSVGVLGPNYGYTF,TGTGCCAGCAGCGTAGGAGTCCTAGGGCCAAACTATGGCTACACCTTC,TRBV9,NA,TRBJ1-2,NA
CASSHPGGASGNTIYF,TGCGCCAGCAGCCACCCAGGGGGGGCATCTGGAAACACCATATATTTT,TRBV4-1,NA,TRBJ1-3,TRBD1
CASSPSGYEQYF,TGTGCCAGCAGCCCCTCGGGCTACGAGCAGTACTTC,TRBV7-9,NA,TRBJ2-7,NA
CASSFRLAGDQETQYF,TGTGCCAGCAGCTTCCGACTAGCGGGAGACCAAGAGACCCAGTACTTC,TRBV5-8,NA,TRBJ2-5,TRBD2
CASSSLAGEYWGYEQYF,TGTGCCAGCAGCTCGCTAGCGGGAGAATACTGGGGATACGAGCAGTACTTC,TRBV27,once,TRBJ2-7,TRBD2
CASSQETRDYEQYF,TGCGCCAGCAGCCAAGAGACTAGGGACTACGAGCAGTACTTC,TRBV4-1,NA,TRBJ2-7,NA
CAWMGTTGELFF,TGTGCCTGGATGGGGACCACCGGGGAGCTGTTTTTT,TRBV30,NA,TRBJ2-2,NA
CASSYGTSGRGNEQFF,TGTGCCAGCAGTTACGGGACTAGCGGGAGAGGCAATGAGCAGTTCTTC,TRBV6-5,NA,TRBJ2-1,TRBD2
CASSYTAENTGELFF,TGTGCCAGCAGTTACACCGCCGAGAACACCGGGGAGCTGTTTTTT,TRBV6-5,NA,TRBJ2-2,NA
CASSLAYGALYEQYF,TGTGCCAGCAGCTTAGCCTATGGCGCCTTGTACGAGCAGTACTTC,TRBV11-2,NA,TRBJ2-7,NA
CASSKGLAGSDTQYF,TGTGCCAGCAGCAAGGGACTAGCGGGGTCGGATACGCAGTATTTT,TRBV6-1,NA,TRBJ2-3,TRBD2
CASSDSGTSLDTQYF,TGTGCCAGCAGCGACTCCGGGACTAGCTTAGATACGCAGTATTTT,TRBV9,NA,TRBJ2-3,TRBD2
CASSIGEGQPQHF,TGTGCCAGTAGTATCGGCGAGGGTCAGCCCCAGCATTTT,TRBV19,NA,TRBJ1-5,NA
CASSLRSYEETQYF,TGTGCCAGCAGCTTACGGAGCTACGAAGAGACCCAGTACTTC,TRBV13,NA,TRBJ2-5,NA
CASSSMISGSQETQYF,TGTGCCAGCAGTTCCATGATTTCCGGATCTCAAGAGACCCAGTACTTC,TRBV6-5,NA,TRBJ2-5,NA
CASRAPSGRFDEQYF,TGTGCCAGCAGGGCCCCGAGCGGGAGGTTTGACGAGCAGTACTTC,TRBV2,NA,TRBJ2-7,TRBD2
CASSLYASVDEQYF,TGTGCCAGCAGCTTATACGCTAGTGTCGACGAGCAGTACTTC,TRBV7-3,NA,TRBJ2-7,NA
CASSFGGTGELFF,TGTGCCAGCAGCTTTGGGGGCACCGGGGAGCTGTTTTTT,TRBV5-6,few,TRBJ2-2,NA
CASSLAIDTQYF,TGTGCCAGCAGCTTGGCGATAGATACGCAGTATTTT,TRBV5-6,NA,TRBJ2-3,NA
CASSHKLAGDHSYEQYF,TGTGCCAGCAGCCATAAGTTAGCGGGCGACCACTCCTACGAGCAGTACTTC,TRBV14,NA,TRBJ2-7,TRBD2
CASSPVPGLASDTQYF,TGTGCCAGCAGCCCCGTCCCGGGACTAGCGTCAGATACGCAGTATTTT,TRBV7-3,NA,TRBJ2-3,TRBD2
CASSQEGIFATASTDTQYF,TGTGCCAGCAGCCAAGAGGGGATTTTTGCCACCGCGAGCACAGATACGCAGTATTTT,TRBV4-2,NA,TRBJ2-3,NA